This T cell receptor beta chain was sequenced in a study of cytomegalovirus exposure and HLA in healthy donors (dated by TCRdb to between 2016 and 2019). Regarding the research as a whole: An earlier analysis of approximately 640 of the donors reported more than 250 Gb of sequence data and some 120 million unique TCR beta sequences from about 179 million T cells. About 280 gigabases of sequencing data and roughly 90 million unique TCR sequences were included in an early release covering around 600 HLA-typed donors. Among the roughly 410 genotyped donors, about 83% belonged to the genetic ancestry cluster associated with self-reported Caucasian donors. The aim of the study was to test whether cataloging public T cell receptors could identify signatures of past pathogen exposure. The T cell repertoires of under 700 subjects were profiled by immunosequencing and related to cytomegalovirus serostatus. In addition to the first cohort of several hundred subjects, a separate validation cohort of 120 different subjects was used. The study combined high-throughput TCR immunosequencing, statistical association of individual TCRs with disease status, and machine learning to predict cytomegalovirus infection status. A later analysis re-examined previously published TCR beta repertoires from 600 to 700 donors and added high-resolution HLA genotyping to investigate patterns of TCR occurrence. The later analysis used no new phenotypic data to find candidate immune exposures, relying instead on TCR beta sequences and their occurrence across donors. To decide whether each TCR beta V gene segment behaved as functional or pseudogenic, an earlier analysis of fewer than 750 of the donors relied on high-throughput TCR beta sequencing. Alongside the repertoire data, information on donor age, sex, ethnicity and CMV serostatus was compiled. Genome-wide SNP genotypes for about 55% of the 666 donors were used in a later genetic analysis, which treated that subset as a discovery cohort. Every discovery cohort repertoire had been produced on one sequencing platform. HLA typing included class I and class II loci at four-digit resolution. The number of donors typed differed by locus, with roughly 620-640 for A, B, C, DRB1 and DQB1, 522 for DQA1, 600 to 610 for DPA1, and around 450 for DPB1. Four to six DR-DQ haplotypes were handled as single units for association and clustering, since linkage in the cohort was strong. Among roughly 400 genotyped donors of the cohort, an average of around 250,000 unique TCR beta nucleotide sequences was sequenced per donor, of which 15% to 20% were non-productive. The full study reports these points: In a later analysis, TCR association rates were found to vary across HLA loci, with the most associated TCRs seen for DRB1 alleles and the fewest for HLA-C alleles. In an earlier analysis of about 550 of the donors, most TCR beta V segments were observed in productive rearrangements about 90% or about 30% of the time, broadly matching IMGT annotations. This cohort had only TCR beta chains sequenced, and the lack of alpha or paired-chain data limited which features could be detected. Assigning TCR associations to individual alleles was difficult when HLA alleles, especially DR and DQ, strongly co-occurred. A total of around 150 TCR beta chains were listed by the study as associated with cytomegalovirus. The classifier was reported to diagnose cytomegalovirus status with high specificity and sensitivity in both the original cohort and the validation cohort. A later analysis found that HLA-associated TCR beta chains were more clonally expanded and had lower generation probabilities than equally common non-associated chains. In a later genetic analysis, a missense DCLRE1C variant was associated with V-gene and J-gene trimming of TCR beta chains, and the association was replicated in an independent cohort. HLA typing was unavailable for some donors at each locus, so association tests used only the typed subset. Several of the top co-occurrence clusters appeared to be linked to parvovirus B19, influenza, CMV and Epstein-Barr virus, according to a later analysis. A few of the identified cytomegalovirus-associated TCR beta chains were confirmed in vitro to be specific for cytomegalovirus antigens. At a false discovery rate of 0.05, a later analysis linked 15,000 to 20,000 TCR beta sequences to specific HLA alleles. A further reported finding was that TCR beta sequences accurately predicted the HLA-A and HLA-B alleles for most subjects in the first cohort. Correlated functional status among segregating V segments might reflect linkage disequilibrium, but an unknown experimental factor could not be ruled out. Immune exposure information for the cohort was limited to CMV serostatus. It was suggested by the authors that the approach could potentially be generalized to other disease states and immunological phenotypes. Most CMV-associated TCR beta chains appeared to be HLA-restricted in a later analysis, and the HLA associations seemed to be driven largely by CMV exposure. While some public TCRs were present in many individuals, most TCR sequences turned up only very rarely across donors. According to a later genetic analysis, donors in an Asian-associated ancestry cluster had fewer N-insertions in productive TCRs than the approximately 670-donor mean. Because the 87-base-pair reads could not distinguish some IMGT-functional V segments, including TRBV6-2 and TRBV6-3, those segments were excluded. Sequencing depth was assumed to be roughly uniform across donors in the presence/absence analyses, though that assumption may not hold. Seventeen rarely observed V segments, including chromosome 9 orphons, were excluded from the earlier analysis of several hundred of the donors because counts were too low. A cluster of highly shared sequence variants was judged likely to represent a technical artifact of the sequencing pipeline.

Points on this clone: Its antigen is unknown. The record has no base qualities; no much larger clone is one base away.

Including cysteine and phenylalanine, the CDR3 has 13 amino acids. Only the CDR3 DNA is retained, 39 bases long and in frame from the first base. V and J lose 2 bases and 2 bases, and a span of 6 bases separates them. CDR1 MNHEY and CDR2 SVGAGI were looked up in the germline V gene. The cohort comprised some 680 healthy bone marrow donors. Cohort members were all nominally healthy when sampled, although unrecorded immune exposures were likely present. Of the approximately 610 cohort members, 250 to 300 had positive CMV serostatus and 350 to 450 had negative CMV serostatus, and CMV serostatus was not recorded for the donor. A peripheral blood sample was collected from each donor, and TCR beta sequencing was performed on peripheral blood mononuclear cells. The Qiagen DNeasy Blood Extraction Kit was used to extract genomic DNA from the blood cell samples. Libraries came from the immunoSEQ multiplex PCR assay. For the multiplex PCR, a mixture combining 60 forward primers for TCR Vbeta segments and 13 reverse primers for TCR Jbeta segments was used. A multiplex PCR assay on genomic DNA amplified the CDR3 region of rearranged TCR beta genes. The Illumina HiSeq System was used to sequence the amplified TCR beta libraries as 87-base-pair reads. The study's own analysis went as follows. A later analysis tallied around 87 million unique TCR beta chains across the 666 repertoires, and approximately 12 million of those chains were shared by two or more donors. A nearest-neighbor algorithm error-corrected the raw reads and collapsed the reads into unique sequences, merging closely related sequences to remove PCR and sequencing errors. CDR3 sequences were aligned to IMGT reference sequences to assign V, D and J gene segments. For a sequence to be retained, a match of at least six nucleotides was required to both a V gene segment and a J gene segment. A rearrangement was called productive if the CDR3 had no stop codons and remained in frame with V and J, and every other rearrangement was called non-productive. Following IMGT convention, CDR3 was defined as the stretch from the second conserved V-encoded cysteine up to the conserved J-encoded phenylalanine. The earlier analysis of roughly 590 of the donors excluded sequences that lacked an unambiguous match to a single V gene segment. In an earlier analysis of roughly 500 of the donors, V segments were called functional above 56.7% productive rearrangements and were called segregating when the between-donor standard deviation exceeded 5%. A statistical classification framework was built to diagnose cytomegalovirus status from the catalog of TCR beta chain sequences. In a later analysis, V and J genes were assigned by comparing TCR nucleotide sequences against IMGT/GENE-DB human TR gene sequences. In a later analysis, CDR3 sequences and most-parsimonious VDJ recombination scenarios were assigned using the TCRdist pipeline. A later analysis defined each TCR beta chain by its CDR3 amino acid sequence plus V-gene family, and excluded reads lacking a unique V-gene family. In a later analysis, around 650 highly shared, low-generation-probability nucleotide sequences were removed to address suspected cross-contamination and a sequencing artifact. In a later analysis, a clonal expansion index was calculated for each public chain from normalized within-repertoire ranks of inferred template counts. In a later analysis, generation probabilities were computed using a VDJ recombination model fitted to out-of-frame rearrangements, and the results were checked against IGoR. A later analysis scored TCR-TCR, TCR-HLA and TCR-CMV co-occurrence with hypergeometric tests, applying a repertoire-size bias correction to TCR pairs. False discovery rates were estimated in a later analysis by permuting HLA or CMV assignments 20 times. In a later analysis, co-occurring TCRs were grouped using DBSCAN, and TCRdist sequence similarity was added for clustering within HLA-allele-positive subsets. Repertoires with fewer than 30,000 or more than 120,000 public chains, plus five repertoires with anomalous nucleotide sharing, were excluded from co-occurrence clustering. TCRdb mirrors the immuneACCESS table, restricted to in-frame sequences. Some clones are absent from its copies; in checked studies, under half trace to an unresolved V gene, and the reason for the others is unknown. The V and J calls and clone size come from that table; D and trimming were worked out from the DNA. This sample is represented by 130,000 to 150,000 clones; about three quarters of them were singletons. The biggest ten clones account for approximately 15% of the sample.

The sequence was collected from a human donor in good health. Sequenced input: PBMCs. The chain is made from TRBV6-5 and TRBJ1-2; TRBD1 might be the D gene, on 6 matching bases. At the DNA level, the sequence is TGTGCCAGCAGTTACACAGGGAACTATGGCTACACCTTC. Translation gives CASSYTGNYGYTF.